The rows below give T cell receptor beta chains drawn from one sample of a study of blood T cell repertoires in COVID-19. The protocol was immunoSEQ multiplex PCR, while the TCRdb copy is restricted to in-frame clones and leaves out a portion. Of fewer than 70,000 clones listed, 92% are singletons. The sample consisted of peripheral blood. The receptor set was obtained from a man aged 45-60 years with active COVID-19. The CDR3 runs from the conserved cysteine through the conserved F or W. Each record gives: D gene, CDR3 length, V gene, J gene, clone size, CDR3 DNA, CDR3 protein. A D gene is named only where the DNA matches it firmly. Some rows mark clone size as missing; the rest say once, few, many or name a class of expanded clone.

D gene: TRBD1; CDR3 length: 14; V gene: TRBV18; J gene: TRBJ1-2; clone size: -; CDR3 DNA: TGTGCCAGCTCACCGGGGACAGGGGGCTATGGCTACACCTTC; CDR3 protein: CASSPGTGGYGYTF
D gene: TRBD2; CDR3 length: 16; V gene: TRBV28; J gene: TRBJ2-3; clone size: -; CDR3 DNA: TGTGCCAGCAGTTTATCGACTAGCGGGGGGCCAAATACGCAGTATTTT; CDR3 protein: CASSLSTSGGPNTQYF
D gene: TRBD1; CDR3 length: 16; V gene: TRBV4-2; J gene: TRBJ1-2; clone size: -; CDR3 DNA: TGTGCCAGCAGCCTGGACAGGGCCACGGGGAACTATGGCTACACCTTC; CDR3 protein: CASSLDRATGNYGYTF
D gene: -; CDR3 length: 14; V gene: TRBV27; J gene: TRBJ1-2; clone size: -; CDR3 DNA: TGTGCCAGCAGTCCCAGACAGCTCCTCTATGGCTACACCTTC; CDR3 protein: CASSPRQLLYGYTF
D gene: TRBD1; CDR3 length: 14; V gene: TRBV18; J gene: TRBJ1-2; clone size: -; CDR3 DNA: TGTGCCAGCTCAACCACAGGGGCCCTGGATGGCTACACCTTC; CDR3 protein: CASSTTGALDGYTF
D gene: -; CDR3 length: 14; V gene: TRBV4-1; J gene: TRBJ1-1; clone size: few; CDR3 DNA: TGCGCCAGCAGGAACAGGGCCACCAACACTGAAGCTTTCTTT; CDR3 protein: CASRNRATNTEAFF
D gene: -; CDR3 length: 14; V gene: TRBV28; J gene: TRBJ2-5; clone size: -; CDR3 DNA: TGTGCCAGCAGTATCCAGGGCGTCGGGGAGACCCAGTACTTC; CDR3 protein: CASSIQGVGETQYF
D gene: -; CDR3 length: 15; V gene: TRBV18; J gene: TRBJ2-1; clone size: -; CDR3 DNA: TGTGCCAGCTCACCCTGGCAGGGAGGTCGGGGTGAGCAGTTCTTC; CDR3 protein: CASSPWQGGRGEQFF
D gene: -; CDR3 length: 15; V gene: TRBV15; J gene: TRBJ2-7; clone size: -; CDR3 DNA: TGTGCCACCAGCAGGGGAAGGGGTAGTCCCTACGAGCAGTACTTC; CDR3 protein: CATSRGRGSPYEQYF
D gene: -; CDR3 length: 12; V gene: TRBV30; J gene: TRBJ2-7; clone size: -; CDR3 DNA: TGTGCCTGGAGTGTAGCGGGCTACGAGCAGTACTTC; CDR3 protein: CAWSVAGYEQYF
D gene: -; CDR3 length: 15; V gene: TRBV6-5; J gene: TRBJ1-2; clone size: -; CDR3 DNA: TGTGCCAGCAGTTCCTCCTGGGCAGGGGTGATTGGCTACACCTTC; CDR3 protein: CASSSSWAGVIGYTF
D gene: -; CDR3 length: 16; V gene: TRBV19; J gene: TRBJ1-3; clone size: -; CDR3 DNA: TGTGCCAGTAGTACAAAATGGACAGTCTCTGGAAACACCATATATTTT; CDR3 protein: CASSTKWTVSGNTIYF
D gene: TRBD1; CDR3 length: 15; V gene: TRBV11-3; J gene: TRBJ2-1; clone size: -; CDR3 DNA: TGTGCCAGCAGCCTGACCCGGGACAGCAACAATGAGCAGTTCTTC; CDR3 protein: CASSLTRDSNNEQFF
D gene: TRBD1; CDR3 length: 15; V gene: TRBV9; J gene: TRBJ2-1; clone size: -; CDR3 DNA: TGTGCCAGCAGCTCTAGACAGGGTGGGTACAATGAGCAGTTCTTC; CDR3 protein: CASSSRQGGYNEQFF
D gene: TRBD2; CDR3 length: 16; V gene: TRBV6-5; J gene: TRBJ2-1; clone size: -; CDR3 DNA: TGTGCCAGCAGTTACCAGGGCGGGGGGGCCTACAATGAGCAGTTCTTC; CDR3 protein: CASSYQGGGAYNEQFF
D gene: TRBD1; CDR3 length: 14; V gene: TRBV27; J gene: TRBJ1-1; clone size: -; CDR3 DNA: TGTGCCAGCAGTCGCATGGGGACAGGGGGTCTAGCTTTCTTT; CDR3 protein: CASSRMGTGGLAFF
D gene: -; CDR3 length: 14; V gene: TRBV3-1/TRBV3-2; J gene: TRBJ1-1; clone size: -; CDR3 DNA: TGTGCCAGCAGCCAAGTCTCCAGGACAGCTGAAGCTTTCTTT; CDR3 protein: CASSQVSRTAEAFF